This T cell receptor beta chain came from a study of T cell repertoires in cytomegalovirus infection. Study-wide background: Researchers turned to recently identified HLA-C-restricted CMV epitopes as well as well-studied HLA-B-restricted ones. From public TCR beta signatures came an indication of both CMV infection and matching HLA type.

V trimming: 5 bases; J trimming: 0 bases; junction bases outside the gene matches: 10. Germline lookup yields CDR1 MNHEY and CDR2 SVGAGI. The CDR3 is 17 residues long. Study-level findings and limits: Cumulative frequency (of public TCR beta family members) identified carriers of CMV plus the relevant HLA. HLA-C-restricted CMV clonotypes gave the most frequent clonotype in two of eight donors.

TCRdb independently ran MiXCR on the reads; one entry per CDR3 protein. The sample lists approximately 1,000,000 distinct CDR3 sequences, about a third seen once, with about an eighth in the top ten. This clonotype has only a few counts. Its antigen is unknown. Source: cultured CD8+ T cells from PBMCs, taken from culture after CMV antigen stimulation. This chain connects TRBV6-5 to TRBJ2-5; 9 positions match TRBD1. The receptor's source is a human donor in good health (CMV status not recorded). Some clones in this sample may be carry-over from other donors' samples. DNA of the CDR3: TGTGCCAGCAGTACCTATACAGGGGGCGATTACCAAGAGACCCAGTACTTC. Translating gives CASSTYTGGDYQETQYF.